Listed here are 16 T cell receptor beta chains from one sample, sequenced in a study of cytomegalovirus exposure and HLA in healthy donors. PCR primers comprised 60 Vbeta and 13 Jbeta primers. Profiled with immunoSEQ multiplex PCR; TCRdb holds only in-frame clones, not every one. This repertoire shows about 140,000 clones, roughly 62% found once; its top ten account for approximately 4.2%. Sample: PBMCs. Receptor source: a man aged 55 to 70 in good health and CMV-seronegative.

J is TRBJ1-2 and V is TRBV10-3, with 8 bases identical to TRBD1. The ends lost 2 bases at V and 4 bases at J; junction bases unmatched: 3. Germline assignment: CDR1 ENHRY and CDR2 SYGVKD. The CDR3 runs to 14 residues. CDR3 sequence: CAISEPRGPYGYTF. The CDR3 nucleotides are TGTGCCATCAGTGAGCCCAGGGGGCCCTATGGCTACACCTTC.

This chain uses TRBV19 with TRBJ1-6, with D possibly TRBD1 on 5 matching bases. CDR1 is LNHDA, CDR2 SQIVND, per germline (reference sequence). V was trimmed by 5 bases and J by 10 bases, leaving 12 bases between them. This CDR3 region has 13 residues. The CDR3 loop reads CASSAQVKSPLHF. In DNA, the CDR3 is TGTGCCAGTAGTGCACAGGTAAAGTCACCCCTCCACTTT. The full variable domain, completed using reference TRBV19 and TRBJ1-6, is DGGITQSPKYLFRKEGQNVTLSCEQNLNHDAMYWYRQDPGQGLRLIYYSQIVNDFQKGDIAEGYSVSREKKESFPLTVTSAQKNPTAFYLCASSAQVKSPLHFGNGTRLTVT.

The J gene is TRBJ1-5, the V gene TRBV6-4; D is uncertain. The CDR3 runs 13 residues. Germline CDR1 reads MRHNA; CDR2 reads SNTAGT. The V and J ends lost 2 bases and 6 bases respectively, with 8 bases between them. This CDR3 is CASSDSHSQPQHF. CDR3 nucleotide sequence: TGTGCCAGCAGTGACAGCCATTCTCAGCCCCAGCATTTT.

The genes are TRBV9 and TRBJ2-3, with 8 bases lining up with TRBD2. Looked up from germline, CDR1 is SGDLS and CDR2 is YYNGEE. After removal of 3 bases from V and 3 bases from J, the junction contained 15 bases not matched to a gene. The CDR3 spans 18 residues. This CDR3 is CASSAIGLAGLGTDTQYF. CDR3 DNA: TGTGCCAGCAGCGCCATTGGTTTAGCGGGATTGGGAACAGATACGCAGTATTTT.

The J gene is TRBJ2-7, the V gene TRBV6-1, with 8 bases that match TRBD2. Germline V gene lookup returns CDR1 MNHNS and CDR2 SASEGT. Trimming removed 3 bases from V and 2 bases from J; junction bases left unmatched: 6. The CDR3 runs 15 residues. The CDR3 coding sequence is TGTGCCAGCAGTGATGCGGGGGGAACTGCCTACGAGCAGTACTTC. Its protein product is CASSDAGGTAYEQYF.

The J gene is TRBJ1-1, the V gene TRBV5-1, with D hard to call. The length of the CDR3 is 13 residues. CDR1 SGHRS and CDR2 YFSETQ come from the germline V gene. V lost 2 bases and J 11 bases, leaving 16 bases between the germline ends. The CDR3 nucleotides read TGCGCCAGCAGCTTAGGGCAGCGGCTTCGCGCTTTCTTT. Its translation: CASSLGQRLRAFF.

This clone occurred a few times. This chain links TRBV4-1 with TRBJ2-3; 16 bases are a match to TRBD2. V lost 0 bases to trimming and J lost 1 base; unmatched junction nucleotides: 10. This CDR3 is 21 amino acids long. Per the germline V gene, CDR1 is MGHRA and CDR2 is YSYEKL. CDR3 protein: CASSQDEGLAGGRLGTDTQYF. The CDR3, as DNA: TGCGCCAGCAGCCAAGATGAGGGACTAGCGGGAGGGCGTCTAGGCACAGATACGCAGTATTTT.

The chain uses TRBV7-9 and TRBJ1-1; 8 positions match TRBD1. Looked up from germline, CDR1 is SEHNR and CDR2 is FQNEAQ (reference sequence). Trimming removed 6 bases from V and 2 bases from J; junction bases left unmatched: 11. The length of the CDR3 is 16 residues. The DNA for the CDR3 is TGTGCCAGCAGGATACCACAGGGGGAATTTAACACTGAAGCTTTCTTT. Translation gives CASRIPQGEFNTEAFF.

This clone was detected once. This chain connects TRBV9 to TRBJ2-7; D gene unclear. The V end lost 0 bases, the J end lost 3 bases, and 13 bases lay between the germline ends. This CDR3 region has 15 residues. Germline-derived CDR1 and CDR2 are SGDLS and YYNGEE. The chain's CDR3 is CASSVGPRPDYEQYF. CDR3 DNA: TGTGCCAGCAGCGTAGGGCCACGTCCAGACTACGAGCAGTACTTC.

This clone was picked up a small number of times. The chain links TRBV2 to TRBJ2-3; D gene ambiguous. The CDR3 is made up of 14 amino acids. The germline V gene has CDR1 SNHLY and CDR2 FYNNEI. Trimming removed 8 bases at V and 6 bases at J, with 18 bases between. The CDR3 coding sequence is TGTGCCAGCCTTCCCCTCGAGGATAAGGATACGCAGTATTTT. Protein: CASLPLEDKDTQYF.

This chain joins TRBV2 and TRBJ2-2; the D gene is possibly TRBD2 (5 bases). Germline V gives CDR1 SNHLY, CDR2 FYNNEI. V was clipped by 7 bases and J by 3 bases, with 21 bases between them. The CDR3 loop spans 17 amino acids. CDR3 sequence reads: CASIPQPPAAYTGELFF. The CDR3 nucleotides read TGTGCCAGCATCCCCCAACCCCCAGCGGCTTACACCGGGGAGCTGTTTTTT. Full variable domain (outside the CDR3, taken from reference TRBV2 and TRBJ2-2): EPEVTQTPSHQVTQMGQEVILRCVPISNHLYFYWYRQILGQKVEFLVSFYNNEISEKSEIFDDQFSVERPDGSNFTLKIRSTKLEDSAMYFCASIPQPPAAYTGELFFGEGSRLTVL.

The DNA for the CDR3 is TGTGCCAGCAGCCTGGGGCGGGTGGAGGGTGAGCAGTTCTTC. Translated, it gives CASSLGRVEGEQFF. The gene calls are TRBV11-1 and TRBJ2-1; tentatively, D is TRBD2 (6 bases). The V gene lost 5 bases and the J gene lost 9 bases, with 17 bases spanning the gap. The CDR3 is 14 residues long. Germline lookup yields CDR1 SGHAT and CDR2 FQDESV (reference sequence).

This rearrangement joins TRBV21-1 to TRBJ2-5; the table's TRBD2 call for D was not verified on the DNA. TRBV21-1 is termed a pseudogene. The length of the CDR3 is 16 residues. CDR3 DNA: TGTGCCAGCAGCAAATCGATTAGCGGGATCCAAGAGACCCAGTACTTC. Amino acids: CASSKSISGIQETQYF.

V is TRBV12-5 and J is TRBJ1-5; TRBD1 agrees at 7 bases. Germline loops: CDR1 LGHNT, CDR2 FRNRAP. The CDR3 extends over 19 amino acids. V shed 0 bases and J 6 bases; nucleotides not matched to a gene: 17. The CDR3 spells CASGLVHGVGDSFTQPQHF. The CDR3 region has the DNA TGTGCTAGTGGTTTGGTACACGGAGTCGGGGACAGCTTTACTCAGCCCCAGCATTTT.

The V and J genes are TRBV5-6 and TRBJ2-3; the match to TRBD2 covers 7 bases. Germline V gene lookup returns CDR1 SGHDT and CDR2 YYEEEE. V was clipped by 0 bases and J by 1 base; unmatched bases: 8. There are 17 residues in the CDR3. The CDR3 loop is CASSLGTRGMGTDTQYF. CDR3 in DNA: TGTGCCAGCAGCTTGGGGACTAGAGGGATGGGCACAGATACGCAGTATTTT.

The V and J genes are TRBV7-6 and TRBJ1-5; TRBD1 is a possible D gene (5 bases). From germline, CDR1 is SGHVS and CDR2 FNYEAQ. The V end was cut by 5 bases, the J end by 7 bases, with 15 bases between. The length of the CDR3 is 14 residues. CDR3 residues: CASSPLSAGQPQHF. CDR3 sequence (DNA): TGTGCCAGCAGCCCCTTAAGTGCAGGGCAGCCCCAGCATTTT.